These 20 T cell receptor beta chains share one sample of origin, sequenced in a study of CD8 T cells in Susac syndrome (dated by TCRdb to between 2018 and 2020). To prepare the library, the immunoSEQ multiplex PCR assay was applied. RNA was extracted using the RNeasy kit, and about 0.5 to 1 microgram was reverse transcribed with random hexamers. Using fastp trimming at Q25 and MiXCR clonotype assembly, TCRdb reanalyzed the public sequencing data and kept in-frame beta chains. When rows share a CDR3 protein, they turn into one entry using the most common DNA and genes. In this sample the table shows tens of thousands of distinct CDR3 sequences, approximately 96% of which occur a single time. Clones ranked in the top ten supply approximately 0.57% of the sample. Sequencing input: CD8+ T cells from PBMCs. All receptors come from a human donor with Susac syndrome.

The rearrangement joins TRBV9 to TRBJ2-5; no definite D call. This CDR3 has 15 residues. CDR1 is SGDLS, CDR2 YYNGEE, per germline. Trimming cost V 1 base and J 0 bases, with 10 bases left between them. The CDR3 DNA reads as TGTGCCAGCAGCGTATCCGGCAGGAACCAAGAGACCCAGTACTTC. Its protein is CASSVSGRNQETQYF.

The V call is TRBV27, the J call TRBJ1-1; D perhaps matches TRBD1 (5 bases). Trimming cost V 7 bases and J 0 bases, with 12 bases left between them. The CDR3 loop spans 14 amino acids. Looked up from germline, CDR1 is MNHEY and CDR2 is SMNVEV (reference sequence). The CDR3: CASTAGQLNTEAFF. The CDR3 DNA reads as TGTGCCAGCACCGCCGGACAACTGAACACTGAAGCTTTCTTT.

The genes are TRBV4-3 and TRBJ2-6; D possibly corresponds to TRBD1 (6 bases). This CDR3 spans 14 amino acids. With 5 bases removed from V and 4 bases from J, the gap between germline ends came to 9 bases. Germline V gene sequence: CDR1 LGHNA, CDR2 YSLEER. In nucleotides, the CDR3 is TGCGCCAGCAGCACAGGGTCCGGGGCCAACGTCCTGACTTTC. This encodes CASSTGSGANVLTF.

V usage is TRBV28 and J usage is TRBJ1-2; D unclear. Deletions cut 2 bases from V and 3 bases from J, with 10 bases between. Per germline, CDR1 MDHEN and CDR2 SYDVKM. CDR3 size: 14 residues. CDR3 residues: CASSLGGNHYGYTF. Here the CDR3 DNA reads TGTGCCAGCAGTTTAGGAGGGAACCACTATGGCTACACCTTC.

This rearrangement joins TRBV7-9 to TRBJ2-5; 11 bases line up with TRBD2. The V gene's germline CDR1 is SEHNR and CDR2 FQNEAQ (reference sequence). This CDR3 has 17 amino acids. Losses at the gene ends were 4 bases for V and 2 bases for J; bases not matched to a gene: 9. The CDR3 nucleotides read TGTGCCAGCAGCTCGACCGGACTAGCGGGCGATCAAGAGACCCAGTACTTC. This translates into CASSSTGLAGDQETQYF.

V gene TRBV15 combines with J gene TRBJ2-1, with D hard to call. Germline lookup yields CDR1 LNHNV and CDR2 YYDKDF (reference sequence). Trimming pared 3 bases from V and 12 bases from J, leaving 9 bases between. The CDR3 length is 11 residues. In DNA form, the CDR3 reads TGTGCCACCAGCAGGGAGCACGGGCAGTTCTTC. This codes for CATSREHGQFF.

J is TRBJ2-2 and V is TRBV29-1, with D unresolved. The V gene lost 0 bases and the J gene lost 1 base, with 12 bases spanning the gap. The CDR3 has 16 amino acids. Germline assignment: CDR1 SQVTM and CDR2 ANQGSEA. The CDR3 is CSVEDPAAMNTGELFF. The CDR3 DNA reads TGCAGCGTTGAAGATCCGGCGGCGATGAACACCGGGGAGCTGTTTTTT.

This chain uses TRBV7-6 with TRBJ2-1; either TRBD1 or TRBD2 may supply D (5 bases each). Germline lookup yields CDR1 SGHVS and CDR2 FNYEAQ. The V end was cut by 0 bases, the J end by 6 bases, with 9 bases between. The CDR3 sequence is 14 residues long. The CDR3 DNA reads TGTGCCAGCAGCTTAGCGGGGGAAATCAATGAGCAGTTCTTC. Translating gives CASSLAGEINEQFF.

The chain employs TRBV28 and TRBJ2-2; TRBD1 matches at 10 bases. CDR3 size: 15 residues. Germline V CDR1 and CDR2: MDHEN, SYDVKM. Trimming removed 7 bases from V and 5 bases from J; junction bases left unmatched: 7. For the CDR3, the DNA is TGTGCCAGCACCCTAGGGGGACAGGGGACCGGGGAGCTGTTTTTT. Translating it yields CASTLGGQGTGELFF.

A single count supports this clonotype. The chain recombines TRBV12-3 or TRBV12-4 with TRBJ1-2; D remains unclear. Trimming shortened V by 1 base and J by 7 bases, and 4 bases separated the two germline ends. The length of the CDR3 is 11 residues. The CDR3 sequence is CASSLVSGYTF. CDR3 sequence (DNA): TGTGCCAGCAGTTTAGTGTCTGGCTACACCTTC.

Written as DNA, the CDR3 is TGTGCCTGGAGTGTAGGTGGGGCCTATGGCTACACCTTC. Its protein is CAWSVGGAYGYTF. The chain recombines TRBV30 with TRBJ1-2, with D perhaps matching TRBD1 (5 bases). CDR3 size: 13 residues. From germline, CDR1 is GTSNPN and CDR2 SVGIG (reference sequence). Trimming shortened V by 0 bases and J by 4 bases, and 9 bases separated the two germline ends.

This rearrangement joins TRBV4-3 to TRBJ1-2; 7 nucleotides align to TRBD1. The CDR3 has 16 amino acids. The germline gives CDR1 LGHNA, CDR2 YSLEER. The V and J ends lost 0 bases and 4 bases, in that order; junction bases with no gene match: 8. In nucleotides, the CDR3 is TGCGCCAGCAGCCAAGAAGCTGGACAGGCCGGCTATGGCTACACCTTC. It yields the protein CASSQEAGQAGYGYTF.

The chain combines TRBV15 with TRBJ2-5; the D gene is possibly TRBD2 (6 bases). V dropped 8 bases and J dropped 2 bases, with 18 bases sitting between them. This CDR3 has 15 amino acids. Germline V gene data show CDR1 as LNHNV and CDR2 as YYDKDF (reference sequence). CDR3 sequence reads: CATQSGGRIQETQYF. The CDR3 DNA reads as TGTGCCACCCAATCTGGAGGGCGGATTCAAGAGACCCAGTACTTC.

This chain joins TRBV5-4 and TRBJ1-1; maybe TRBD1 (6 bases). The CDR3 extends over 14 amino acids. Germline CDR1 is SGHNT and CDR2 is YYREEE (reference sequence). V was pared by 5 bases and J by 0 bases, with 11 bases between. The CDR3 is CASRLDSLNTEAFF. The CDR3 coding sequence is TGTGCCAGCAGGCTGGACAGTTTGAACACTGAAGCTTTCTTT.

The chain links TRBV12-3 or TRBV12-4 to TRBJ1-5; D is ambiguous. Between the trimmed V and J ends, which lost 7 bases and 1 base, there was a span of 8 bases. The CDR3 has 13 residues. DNA for the CDR3: TGTGCCAGCAACCCGTCAAGCAATCAGCCCCAGCATTTT. It encodes CASNPSSNQPQHF.

The J gene is TRBJ2-1, the V gene TRBV15, with a tentative D call TRBD2 (6 bases). This CDR3 spans 17 amino acids. V was trimmed by 1 base and J by 5 bases, leaving 18 bases between them. Looked up from germline, CDR1 is LNHNV and CDR2 is YYDKDF (reference sequence). CDR3 in amino acids: CATSRGLGGEIDNEQFF. In nucleotides, the CDR3 is TGTGCCACCAGCAGAGGGTTGGGCGGGGAAATCGACAATGAGCAGTTCTTC. Drawing the rest from reference TRBV15 and TRBJ2-1, the complete variable domain is DAMVIQNPRYQVTQFGKPVTLSCSQTLNHNVMYWYQQKSSQAPKLLFHYYDKDFNNEADTPDNFQSRRPNTSFCFLDIRSPGLGDTAMYLCATSRGLGGEIDNEQFFGPGTRLTVL.

J is TRBJ1-5 and V is TRBV30; D call uncertain. This CDR3 has 12 amino acids. V was clipped by 5 bases and J by 4 bases, with 9 bases between them. CDR1 is GTSNPN and CDR2 is SVGIG in the germline V gene (reference sequence). The DNA of the CDR3 is TGTGCCTGGGGAGGAGGGAATCAGCCCCAGCATTTT. This translates into CAWGGGNQPQHF.

CDR3 residues: CAWTDPSYNSPLHF. The CDR3 DNA is TGTGCCTGGACCGACCCATCCTATAATTCACCCCTCCACTTT. The chain uses TRBV30 and TRBJ1-6, with D hard to call. Between the trimmed V and J ends, which lost 4 bases and 1 base, there was a span of 8 bases. The germline CDR1 and CDR2 sequences are GTSNPN and SVGIG (reference sequence). The CDR3 is 14 amino acids.

This chain uses TRBV7-9 with TRBJ2-5; 7 nucleotides match TRBD1. The CDR3 contains 18 residues. The ends lost 5 bases at V and 1 base at J; junction bases unmatched: 16. Germline V lookup: CDR1 SEHNR, CDR2 FQNEAQ (reference sequence). The CDR3, as DNA: TGTGCCAGCAGCCATGGAACCAGGGACAGCCCTCGCCAAGAGACCCAGTACTTC. It yields the protein CASSHGTRDSPRQETQYF.

The rearrangement uses TRBV24-1 and TRBJ2-7; D is unclear. The CDR3 is made up of 14 amino acids. Germline V CDR1 and CDR2: KGHDR, SFDVKD. V was clipped by 3 bases and J by 5 bases, with 13 bases between them. CDR3 DNA: TGTGCCACCAGTGATCCCACAACGGGCGACGAGCAGTACTTC. This encodes CATSDPTTGDEQYF.